The source of this T cell receptor beta chain is a study of blood T cell repertoires in COVID-19. The CDR3 is 15 amino acids. Germline V CDR1 and CDR2: KGHSH, LQKENI. With V trimmed by 2 bases and J by 7 bases, 4 bases remained unmatched. Clones were sequenced by immunoSEQ multiplex PCR, and TCRdb holds only the in-frame ones, with some missing. Of 80,000 to 90,000 clones detected, more than 85% appear once; the ten largest clones hold less than 6.5%. This chain connects TRBV18 to TRBJ2-1; 11 bases align to TRBD2. The receptor was derived from a man aged 40-55 years with acute or convalescent COVID-19. The sample consisted of peripheral blood. CDR3 coding DNA: TGTGCCAGCTCACCAACTAGCGGGGGTGAGAATGAGCAGTTCTTC. Its protein is CASSPTSGGENEQFF.